This entry lists 23 T cell receptor beta chains sequenced from one sample in a study of T cells in Graves' hyperthyroidism and ophthalmopathy. The investigators amplified TCR beta CDR3 regions from RNA transcripts. Using the HTBI primer set, a first-round RT-PCR was run on the TCR CDR3. TCRdb independently ran MiXCR on the multiplex PCR reads; one entry per CDR3 protein. The sample includes more than 100,000 distinct CDR3 sequences, over 45% of them seen just once. The specimen was blood. The receptor set was obtained from a man between 40 and 49 years old with Graves' hyperthyroidism.

This clonotype was seen at least ten times. This chain uses TRBV5-8 with TRBJ2-7, with D perhaps given as TRBD1 or TRBD2 (5 bases each). The CDR3 extends over 15 amino acids. Trimming cost V 2 bases and J 3 bases, with 15 bases left between them. CDR1 and CDR2 (germline): SGHTS, YDEGEE. The CDR3, as DNA: TGTGCCAGCAGCTTAACTCCCGGGACCGTCTACGAGCAGTACTTC. Its translation is CASSLTPGTVYEQYF.

This chain connects TRBV19 to TRBJ2-1, with 9 positions matching TRBD1. The J segment lost 6 bases and the V segment lost 1 base, leaving 7 bases of the junction unmatched. Germline V gene sequence: CDR1 LNHDA, CDR2 SQIVND (reference sequence). The CDR3 extends over 16 amino acids. The CDR3 DNA follows: TGTGCCAGTAGTATAGGTACAGGGGGCGCAACCAATGAGCAGTTCTTC. Translating it yields CASSIGTGGATNEQFF.

Written as DNA, the CDR3 is TGTGCCAGCCGCGGAAGGGCAGGTGGGTTAGGCGAGCAGTACTTC. Encoded protein: CASRGRAGGLGEQYF. The rearrangement uses TRBV7-9 and TRBJ2-7; D uncertain. V was pared by 8 bases and J by 6 bases, with 23 bases between. Looked up from germline, CDR1 is SEHNR and CDR2 is FQNEAQ (reference sequence). The CDR3 has 15 residues. Looking up the rest from reference TRBV7-9 and TRBJ2-7 gives the full variable domain: DTGVSQNPRHKITKRGQNVTFRCDPISEHNRLYWYRQTLGQGPEFLTYFQNEAQLEKSRLLSDRFSAERPKGSFSTLEIQRTEQGDSAMYLCASRGRAGGLGEQYFGPGTRLTVT.

About this clonotype itself: At one boundary the junction diverges from the germline segment, which might be a read error. V usage is TRBV7-2 and J usage is TRBJ2-3; the D gene is possibly TRBD1 (5 bases). This CDR3 is 15 amino acids long. Germline V lookup: CDR1 SGHTA, CDR2 FQGNSA. The CDR3 DNA follows: TGCGCCAGCAGCCAAATTAGAAGGTCTGGGGCTGAGCAGTATTTT. Translating gives CASSQIRRSGAEQYF.

This clonotype appeared many times. In DNA form, the CDR3 reads TGTGCCAGCAGCGCCCTTAGCGGGAGCCAAGGGTATACGCAGTATTTT. Protein product: CASSALSGSQGYTQYF. The chain recombines TRBV5-4 with TRBJ2-3, with 9 bases fitting TRBD2. Germline V gives CDR1 SGHNT, CDR2 YYREEE (reference sequence). J was trimmed by 7 bases and V by 4 bases; bases with no gene match: 13. The CDR3 is made up of 16 amino acids.

The chain links TRBV12-3 or TRBV12-4 to TRBJ2-1; 8 nucleotides match TRBD2. This CDR3 has 15 residues. V shed 11 bases and J 0 bases; nucleotides not matched to a gene: 9. Here the CDR3 reads CAGTGSGSSYNEQFF. The CDR3 DNA sequence: TGTGCCGGCACCGGAAGCGGGAGCTCCTACAATGAGCAGTTCTTC.

This clonotype was seen at least ten times. In DNA form, the CDR3 reads TGTGCCAGCAGCGTAGATTCGCCGGGACTAGGTTTAAATGAGCAGTTCTTC. It codes for CASSVDSPGLGLNEQFF. The V gene is TRBV9, the J gene TRBJ2-1; 8 nucleotides align to TRBD2. V gave up 0 bases and J gave up 7 bases; unmatched junction bases: 12. The CDR3 contains 17 residues. CDR1 is SGDLS and CDR2 is YYNGEE in the germline V gene.

This clonotype was observed at least ten times. This chain links TRBV6-5 with TRBJ2-3, with 12 nucleotides matching TRBD1. CDR1 MNHEY and CDR2 SVGAGI come from the germline V gene. The CDR3 length is 17 residues. Germline trimming cut 4 bases from V and 4 bases from J; bases unmatched to any gene: 9. CDR3 sequence (DNA): TGTGCCAGCAGTTCCACAGAGGGACAGGGGGCTGCAGATACGCAGTATTTT. As protein: CASSSTEGQGAADTQYF.

Many counts were recorded for this clonotype. The chain carries TRBV5-5 and TRBJ2-7; D is ambiguous. The V gene's germline CDR1 is SGHKS and CDR2 YYEKEE (reference sequence). This CDR3 comprises 15 residues. The ends were cut back, 2 bases at V and 2 bases at J, with 14 bases in the middle. CDR3 DNA sequence: TGTGCCAGCAGCTTACCAGGCTCTTCCCCCTACGAGCAGTACTTC. As protein: CASSLPGSSPYEQYF. Filled out from reference TRBV5-5 and TRBJ2-7, the complete variable domain reads DAGVTQSPTHLIKTRGQQVTLRCSPISGHKSVSWYQQVLGQGPQFIFQYYEKEERGRGNFPDRFSARQFPNYSSELNVNALLLGDSALYLCASSLPGSSPYEQYFGPGTRLTVT.

The chain recombines TRBV10-1 with TRBJ2-1, with 7 positions matching TRBD1. Germline assignment: CDR1 WNHNN and CDR2 SYGVQD (reference sequence). The trim removed 5 bases at V and 3 bases at J, leaving 7 bases unmatched. The CDR3 length is 15 residues. The CDR3 bases are TGCGCCAGCAGTCTCCGGGACAGCCACTACAATGAGCAGTTCTTC. This translates into CASSLRDSHYNEQFF.

The V gene is TRBV2, the J gene TRBJ1-2, with TRBD1 matching over 12 bases. CDR3 length: 14 amino acids. Trimming took 8 bases from V and 6 from J; bases not matched to a gene: 7. Germline V gene sequence: CDR1 SNHLY, CDR2 FYNNEI. CDR3 protein: CASLGTGGLHGYTF. The CDR3 DNA sequence: TGTGCCAGCTTGGGGACAGGGGGCCTCCATGGCTACACCTTC. Based on the CDR3 plus reference TRBV2 and TRBJ1-2, the full variable domain is EPEVTQTPSHQVTQMGQEVILRCVPISNHLYFYWYRQILGQKVEFLVSFYNNEISEKSEIFDDQFSVERPDGSNFTLKIRSTKLEDSAMYFCASLGTGGLHGYTFGSGTRLTVV.

This clonotype has at least ten counts. The chain joins TRBV5-1 to TRBJ2-1, with TRBD2 identical over 7 bases. The CDR3 extends over 14 amino acids. After removal of 3 bases from V and 5 bases from J, the junction contained 5 bases not matched to a gene. The germline V gene has CDR1 SGHRS and CDR2 YFSETQ. The CDR3: CASSSGTIDNEQFF. The CDR3 nucleotides read TGCGCCAGCAGCTCCGGGACTATCGACAATGAGCAGTTCTTC. Variable domain in full (rest from reference TRBV5-1 and TRBJ2-1): KAGVTQTPRYLIKTRGQQVTLSCSPISGHRSVSWYQQTPGQGLQFLFEYFSETQRNKGNFPGRFSGRQFSNSRSEMNVSTLELGDSALYLCASSSGTIDNEQFFGPGTRLTVL.

This clonotype has a count of ten or more. The chain joins TRBV29-1 to TRBJ2-5; TRBD1 matches 8 bases. V shed 7 bases, J shed 2 bases, and the junction held 3 bases outside the gene matches. This CDR3 contains 12 residues. CDR1 and CDR2 (germline): SQVTM, ANQGSEA. As DNA, the CDR3 is TGCAGCGCAGGGACAGGTCAAGAGACCCAGTACTTC. Amino acid sequence: CSAGTGQETQYF.

There are many counts of this clonotype. The V and J genes are TRBV6-4 and TRBJ1-5; D possibly corresponds to TRBD1 (5 bases). The CDR3 loop spans 14 amino acids. Per germline, CDR1 MRHNA and CDR2 SNTAGT. Trimming removed 5 bases from V and 2 bases from J, with 10 bases in between. CDR3 sequence (DNA): TGTGCCAGCAGTCAGGGCCCGGGCAATCAGCCCCAGCATTTT. Translating gives CASSQGPGNQPQHF.

Notes on this clonotype: One junction end disagrees with the germline gene, perhaps due to a read error. V is TRBV28 and J is TRBJ1-3, with D unresolved. The CDR3 loop spans 14 amino acids. Germline lookup yields CDR1 MDHEN and CDR2 SYDVKM. The CDR3 DNA reads TGTGCCTGCAGTTTGTGGTACCCTGGAAACACCATATATTTT. Translating it yields CACSLWYPGNTIYF.

This clonotype appeared many times. This rearrangement joins TRBV7-9 to TRBJ2-3; tentatively, D is TRBD2 (5 bases). This CDR3 has 14 residues. Germline assignment: CDR1 SEHNR and CDR2 FQNEAQ (reference sequence). V lost 5 bases, J lost 3 bases, and 12 bases lay in between. CDR3 DNA sequence: TGTGCCAGCAGCGCCCCCGGACTTACAGATACGCAGTATTTT. Its translation is CASSAPGLTDTQYF.

This clonotype came up many times. The chain couples TRBV12-3 or TRBV12-4 to TRBJ1-1; the D gene is possibly TRBD1 (6 bases). The CDR3 is made up of 14 amino acids. Between the trimmed V and J ends, which lost 4 bases and 4 bases, there was a span of 13 bases. CDR3 DNA: TGTGCCAGCAGTTCCACACAGGGTTCCACTGAAGCTTTCTTT. Amino acid sequence: CASSSTQGSTEAFF.

The genes are TRBV7-3 and TRBJ2-7, with 8 nucleotides matching TRBD1. Germline CDR1 is SGHTA and CDR2 is FQGTGA. There are 14 residues in the CDR3. The J segment lost 5 bases and the V segment lost 2 bases, leaving 5 bases of the junction unmatched. The CDR3 loop reads CASSLYQGAHEQYF. DNA for the CDR3: TGTGCCAGCAGCTTATACCAGGGGGCCCACGAGCAGTACTTC.

This clonotype was recorded once. One end of the junction varies from germline; a read error may be responsible. The chain recombines TRBV7-3 with TRBJ1-5; 9 nucleotides match TRBD1. Per the germline V gene, CDR1 is SGHTA and CDR2 is FQGTGA. This CDR3 has 19 amino acids. The CDR3 DNA is TGTGCCAGCAGCTTAATCTCCCTCTTGGACAGGGGCTACAATGAGCCCCAGCATTTT. Protein product: CASSLISLLDRGYNEPQHF.

This clonotype was counted at least ten times. A much larger clone lies a single base off, so this may be a read error. The rearrangement uses TRBV6-5 and TRBJ2-1; tentatively, D is TRBD2 (5 bases). This CDR3 is built from 13 residues. CDR1 and CDR2 from the germline V gene are MNHEY and SVGAGI. V lost 3 bases and J 10 bases, leaving 13 bases between the germline ends. CDR3 nucleotide sequence: TGTGCCAGCAGTTATTTCGGGGTGTGGGAGCAGTTCTTC. Its protein product is CASSYFGVWEQFF.

The V gene is TRBV2, the J gene TRBJ2-5; 7 positions agree with TRBD1. Germline CDR1 SNHLY, CDR2 FYNNEI. V dropped 2 bases and J dropped 3; count of bases not matched to a gene: 3. The CDR3 covers 14 residues. The CDR3 spells CASSETTGEETQYF. The CDR3 DNA follows: TGTGCCAGCAGTGAAACAACAGGGGAAGAGACCCAGTACTTC.

The count of this clonotype is one. The chain combines TRBV2 with TRBJ2-6; D uncertain. CDR1 SNHLY and CDR2 FYNNEI come from the germline V gene. CDR3 length equals 9 residues. V was clipped by 1 base and J by 17 bases, with 3 bases between them. The CDR3 region has the DNA TGTGCCAGCAGTGAAGGAATGACTTTC. It translates to CASSEGMTF.

This clonotype was observed at least ten times. V gene TRBV7-8 combines with J gene TRBJ2-7; 10 bases match TRBD1. Per germline, CDR1 SGHVS and CDR2 FQNEAQ. J lost 0 bases, V lost 1 base, and 18 bases had no gene match. This CDR3 region has 21 residues. CDR3 coding DNA: TGTGCCAGCAGCTTAGGGCTTTTCGACAGGGGGCTTCGAAAAAGCTCCTACGAGCAGTACTTC. Amino acid sequence: CASSLGLFDRGLRKSSYEQYF.